The source of this T cell receptor beta chain is a study of stem cell transplantation in POMP-related autoinflammatory disease. The study, taken as a whole, reports: In PRAID patients, the number of distinct TRB V-J gene pairings was restricted.

The length of the CDR3 is 14 residues. The germline V and J ends were trimmed by 1 base and 2 bases, with 10 bases remaining between them. In germline, CDR1 is GTSNPN, CDR2 SVGIG (reference sequence). For this clone: Its antigen is undetermined.

Profiled with immunoSEQ multiplex PCR; TCRdb holds only in-frame clones, not every one. The sample consists of tens of thousands of clones, roughly 91% of them appearing once. J is TRBJ2-3 and V is TRBV30; D gene uncertain. The receptor was isolated from a human patient with POMP-related autoinflammation and immune dysregulation (PRAID). Some of the T cells may derive from the graft donor. The specimen comprised CD4+ T cells from PBMCs, sampled after stem cell transplantation. As DNA, the CDR3 is TGTGCCTGGAGTGGCTCCCTGAACACAGATACGCAGTATTTT. Encoded protein: CAWSGSLNTDTQYF. The variable domain in full, with the rest retrieved from reference TRBV30 and TRBJ2-3, is SQTIHQWPATLVQPVGSPLSLECTVEGTSNPNLYWYRQAAGRGLQLLFYSVGIGQISSEVPQNLSASRPQDRQFILSSKKLLLSDSGFYLCAWSGSLNTDTQYFGPGTRLTVL.